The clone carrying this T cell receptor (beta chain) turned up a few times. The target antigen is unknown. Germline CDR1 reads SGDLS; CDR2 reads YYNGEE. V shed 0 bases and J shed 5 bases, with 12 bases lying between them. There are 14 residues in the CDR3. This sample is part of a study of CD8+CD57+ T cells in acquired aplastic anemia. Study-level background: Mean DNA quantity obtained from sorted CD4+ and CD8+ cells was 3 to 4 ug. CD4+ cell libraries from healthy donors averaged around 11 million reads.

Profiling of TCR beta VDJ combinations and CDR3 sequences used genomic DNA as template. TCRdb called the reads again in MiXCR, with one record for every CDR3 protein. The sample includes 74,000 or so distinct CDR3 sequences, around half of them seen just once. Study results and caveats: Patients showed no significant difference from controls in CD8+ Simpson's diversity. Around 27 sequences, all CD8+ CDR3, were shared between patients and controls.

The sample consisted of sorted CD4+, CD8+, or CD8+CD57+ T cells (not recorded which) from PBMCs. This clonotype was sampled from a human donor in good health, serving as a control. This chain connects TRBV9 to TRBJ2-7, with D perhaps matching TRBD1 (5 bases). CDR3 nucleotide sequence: TGTGCCAGCAGCGTAGAAATTACGACAGACGAGCAGTACTTC. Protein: CASSVEITTDEQYF.